This T cell receptor (beta chain) was obtained from a study of CD8 T cells in ankylosing spondylitis. On this clonotype: Antigen unknown.

This CDR3 region has 15 residues. From germline, CDR1 is LGHDT and CDR2 YNNKEL (reference sequence). V trimming: 0 bases; J trimming: 2 bases; junction bases outside the gene matches: 1. Study outcomes and limitations: Among TCR beta sequences, a motif of several highly homologous variants appeared characteristic of ankylosing spondylitis blood. Within matched ankylosing spondylitis synovial fluid, disease-linked clones were reportedly significantly enriched. Disease-linked clones displayed a CD8+ phenotype and appeared relatively rarely in peripheral blood.

The TCR beta libraries were generated through quantitative 5'-RACE incorporating molecular barcodes. TCRdb re-derived calls from the 5' RACE reads in MiXCR, one entry per CDR3 protein. Altogether about 420,000 distinct CDR3 sequences are present, under 25% being singletons, with the ten largest covering 15% to 20%. This receptor was obtained from a male donor with ankylosing spondylitis. Source material: blood, either unsorted or a sorted T cell fraction (not recorded which). The rearrangement uses TRBV3-1 and TRBJ2-1; the match to TRBD2 covers 7 bases. CDR3 coding DNA: TGTGCCAGCAGCCAAGATGGACTAGCCTACAATGAGCAGTTCTTC. Its translation is CASSQDGLAYNEQFF.